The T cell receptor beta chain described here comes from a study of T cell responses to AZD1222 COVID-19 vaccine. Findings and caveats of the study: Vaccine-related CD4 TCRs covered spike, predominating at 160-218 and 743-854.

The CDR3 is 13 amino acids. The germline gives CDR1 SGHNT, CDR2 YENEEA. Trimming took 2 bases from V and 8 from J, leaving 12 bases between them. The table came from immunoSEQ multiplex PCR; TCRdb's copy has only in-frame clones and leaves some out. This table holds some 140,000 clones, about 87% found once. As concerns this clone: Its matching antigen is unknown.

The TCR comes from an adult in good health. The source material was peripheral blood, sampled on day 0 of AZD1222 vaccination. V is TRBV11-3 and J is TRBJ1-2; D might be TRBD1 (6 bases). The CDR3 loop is CASSLTGMSGYTF. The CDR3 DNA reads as TGTGCCAGCAGCTTAACAGGGATGAGCGGCTACACCTTC.